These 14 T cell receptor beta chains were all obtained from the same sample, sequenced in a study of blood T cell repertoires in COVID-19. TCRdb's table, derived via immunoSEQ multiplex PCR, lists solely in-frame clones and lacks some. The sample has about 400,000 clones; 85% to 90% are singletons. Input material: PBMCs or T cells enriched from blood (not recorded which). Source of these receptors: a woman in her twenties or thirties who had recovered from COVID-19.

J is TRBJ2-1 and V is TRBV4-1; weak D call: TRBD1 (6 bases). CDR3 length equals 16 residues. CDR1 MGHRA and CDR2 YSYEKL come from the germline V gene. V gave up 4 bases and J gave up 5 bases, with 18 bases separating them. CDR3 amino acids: CASSPPFWGPHNEQFF. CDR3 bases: TGCGCCAGCAGCCCGCCCTTCTGGGGGCCCCACAATGAGCAGTTCTTC.

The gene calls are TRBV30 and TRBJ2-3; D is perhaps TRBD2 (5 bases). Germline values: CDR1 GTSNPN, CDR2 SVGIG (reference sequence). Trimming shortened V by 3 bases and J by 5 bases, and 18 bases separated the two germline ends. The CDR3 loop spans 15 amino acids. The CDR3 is CAWRGLAFGGDTQYF. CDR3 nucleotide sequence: TGTGCCTGGAGAGGACTCGCGTTTGGCGGAGATACGCAGTATTTT.

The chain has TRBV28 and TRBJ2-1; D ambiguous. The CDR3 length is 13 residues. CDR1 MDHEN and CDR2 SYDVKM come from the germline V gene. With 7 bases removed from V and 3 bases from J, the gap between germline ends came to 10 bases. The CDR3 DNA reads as TGTGCCAGCAAATTAGCCAACTACAATGAGCAGTTCTTC. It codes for CASKLANYNEQFF.

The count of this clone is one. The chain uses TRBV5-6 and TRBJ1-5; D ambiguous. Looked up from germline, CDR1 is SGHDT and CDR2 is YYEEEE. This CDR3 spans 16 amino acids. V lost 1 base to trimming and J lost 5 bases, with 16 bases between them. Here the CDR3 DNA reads TGTGCCAGCAGCTTGTTTCCGTCCAGTCTAGATCAGCCCCAGCATTTT. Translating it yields CASSLFPSSLDQPQHF.

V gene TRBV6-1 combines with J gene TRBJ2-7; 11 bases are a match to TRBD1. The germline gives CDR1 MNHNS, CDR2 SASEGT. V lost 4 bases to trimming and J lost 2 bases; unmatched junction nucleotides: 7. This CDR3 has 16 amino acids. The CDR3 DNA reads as TGTGCCAGCAGTGTATCCGGGACAGGGGGAACCTACGAGCAGTACTTC. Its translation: CASSVSGTGGTYEQYF.

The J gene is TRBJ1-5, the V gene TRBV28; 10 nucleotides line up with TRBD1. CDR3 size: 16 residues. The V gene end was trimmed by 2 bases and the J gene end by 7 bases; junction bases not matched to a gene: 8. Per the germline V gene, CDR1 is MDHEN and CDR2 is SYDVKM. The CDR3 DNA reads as TGTGCCAGCAGTTTAACGGGACAGGGGTGGCGACAGCCCCAGCATTTT. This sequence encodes CASSLTGQGWRQPQHF.

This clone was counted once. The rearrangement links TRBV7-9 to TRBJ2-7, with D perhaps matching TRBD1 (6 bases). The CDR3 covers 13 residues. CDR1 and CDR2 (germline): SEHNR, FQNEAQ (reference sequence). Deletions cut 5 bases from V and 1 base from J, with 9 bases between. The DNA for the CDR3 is TGTGCCAGCAGCATTACAGGGTCCTACGAGCAGTACTTC. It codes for CASSITGSYEQYF.

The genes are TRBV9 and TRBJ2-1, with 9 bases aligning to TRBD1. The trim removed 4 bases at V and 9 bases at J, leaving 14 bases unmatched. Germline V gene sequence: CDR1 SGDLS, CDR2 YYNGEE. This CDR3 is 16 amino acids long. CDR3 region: CASSTLVGTGNGEQFF. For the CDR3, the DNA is TGTGCCAGCAGCACCCTTGTAGGGACAGGGAACGGTGAGCAGTTCTTC.

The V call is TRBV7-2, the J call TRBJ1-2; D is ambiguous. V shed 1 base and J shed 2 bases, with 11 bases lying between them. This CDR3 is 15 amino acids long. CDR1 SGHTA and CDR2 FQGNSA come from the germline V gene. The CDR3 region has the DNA TGTGCCAGCAGCTTAGGTGGAGCGATCAACTATGGCTACACCTTC. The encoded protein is CASSLGGAINYGYTF. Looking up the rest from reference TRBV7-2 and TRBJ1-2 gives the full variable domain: GAGVSQSPSNKVTEKGKDVELRCDPISGHTALYWYRQSLGQGLEFLIYFQGNSAPDKSGLPSDRFSAERTGGSVSTLTIQRTQQEDSAVYLCASSLGGAINYGYTFGSGTRLTVV.

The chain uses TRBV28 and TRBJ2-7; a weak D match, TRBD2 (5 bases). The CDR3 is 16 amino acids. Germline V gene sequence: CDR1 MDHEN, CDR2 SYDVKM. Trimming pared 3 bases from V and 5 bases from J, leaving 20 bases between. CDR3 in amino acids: CASSLLVGSDGDEQYF. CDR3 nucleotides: TGTGCCAGCAGTTTGCTGGTAGGCAGCGACGGGGACGAGCAGTACTTC.

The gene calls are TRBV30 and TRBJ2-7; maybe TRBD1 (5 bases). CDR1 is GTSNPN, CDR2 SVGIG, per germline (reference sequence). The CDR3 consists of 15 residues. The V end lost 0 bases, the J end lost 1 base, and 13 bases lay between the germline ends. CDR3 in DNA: TGTGCCTGGAGTGTACCACAGGAGATTTCCTACGAGCAGTACTTC. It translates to CAWSVPQEISYEQYF.

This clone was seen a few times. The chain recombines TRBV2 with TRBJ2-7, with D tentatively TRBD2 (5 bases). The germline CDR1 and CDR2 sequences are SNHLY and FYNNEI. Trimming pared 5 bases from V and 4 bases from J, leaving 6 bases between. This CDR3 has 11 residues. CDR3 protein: CASSRGYEQYF. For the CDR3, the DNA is TGTGCCAGCAGTCGAGGGTACGAGCAGTACTTC.

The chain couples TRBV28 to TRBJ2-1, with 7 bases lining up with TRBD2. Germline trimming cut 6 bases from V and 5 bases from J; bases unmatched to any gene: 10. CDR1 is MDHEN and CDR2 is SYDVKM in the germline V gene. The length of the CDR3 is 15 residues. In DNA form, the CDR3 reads TGTGCCAGCAGCACATACAGCGGGGACCACAATGAGCAGTTCTTC. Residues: CASSTYSGDHNEQFF.

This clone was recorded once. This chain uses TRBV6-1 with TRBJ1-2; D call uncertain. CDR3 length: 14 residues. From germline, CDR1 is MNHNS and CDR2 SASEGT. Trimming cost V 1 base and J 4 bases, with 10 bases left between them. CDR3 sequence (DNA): TGTGCCAGCAGTGAAGTCAGGCAGCTCTATGGCTACACCTTC. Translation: CASSEVRQLYGYTF.